This TCR beta chain was obtained from a study of OX40 agonist ivuxolimab in advanced cancers. For the study at large: Patients were treated with intravenous ivuxolimab, dosed at 0.01 to 10 mg/kg and infused every 2 weeks.

The table came from immunoSEQ multiplex PCR; TCRdb's copy has only in-frame clones and leaves some out. The sample yields about 51,000 clones, around 77% seen once. Study-wide results and limits: Expanded peripheral T-cell antigen specificity went undetermined.

Remarks on this clone: What it recognizes is unknown.

Blood sampling took place at baseline, cycle 4 day 1, and cycle 7 day 1. This receptor was taken from an adult with an advanced solid tumor such as melanoma, head and neck, liver or kidney cancer. The starting material was CD4+ or CD8+ T cells sorted from blood, obtained in a trial of the OX40 agonist ivuxolimab.

The CDR3 DNA reads as TGTGCCACCAGCAGAGAGAAATGGAATGAAAAACTGTTTTTT. It codes for CATSREKWNEKLFF. The chain is built from TRBV15 and TRBJ1-4, with D hard to call. Germline CDR1 LNHNV, CDR2 YYDKDF (reference sequence). This CDR3 spans 14 amino acids. The ends were cut back, 0 bases at V and 5 bases at J, with 7 bases in the middle. The full variable domain, its missing parts supplied by reference TRBV15 and TRBJ1-4, is DAMVIQNPRYQVTQFGKPVTLSCSQTLNHNVMYWYQQKSSQAPKLLFHYYDKDFNNEADTPDNFQSRRPNTSFCFLDIRSPGLGDTAMYLCATSREKWNEKLFFGSGTQLSVL.